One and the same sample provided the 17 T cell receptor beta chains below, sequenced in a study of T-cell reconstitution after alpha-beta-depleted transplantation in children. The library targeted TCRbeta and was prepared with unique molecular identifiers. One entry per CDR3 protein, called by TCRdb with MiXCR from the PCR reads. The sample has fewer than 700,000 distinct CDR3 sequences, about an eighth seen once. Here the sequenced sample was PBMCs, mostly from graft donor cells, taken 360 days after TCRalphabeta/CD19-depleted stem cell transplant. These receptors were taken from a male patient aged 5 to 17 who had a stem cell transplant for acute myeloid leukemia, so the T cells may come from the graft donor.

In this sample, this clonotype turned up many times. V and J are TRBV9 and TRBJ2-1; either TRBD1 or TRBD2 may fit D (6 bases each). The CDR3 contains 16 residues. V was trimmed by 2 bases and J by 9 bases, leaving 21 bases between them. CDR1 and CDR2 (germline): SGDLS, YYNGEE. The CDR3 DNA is TGTGCCAGCAGCGTTGGGACAACTCTCGGGGACTTTGAGCAGTTCTTC. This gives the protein CASSVGTTLGDFEQFF.

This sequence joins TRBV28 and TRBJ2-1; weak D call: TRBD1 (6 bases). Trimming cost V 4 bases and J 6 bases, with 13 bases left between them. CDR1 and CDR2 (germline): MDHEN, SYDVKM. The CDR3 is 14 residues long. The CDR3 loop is CASSSTGFSNEQFF. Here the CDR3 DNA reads TGTGCCAGCAGTTCAACAGGGTTTAGCAATGAGCAGTTCTTC.

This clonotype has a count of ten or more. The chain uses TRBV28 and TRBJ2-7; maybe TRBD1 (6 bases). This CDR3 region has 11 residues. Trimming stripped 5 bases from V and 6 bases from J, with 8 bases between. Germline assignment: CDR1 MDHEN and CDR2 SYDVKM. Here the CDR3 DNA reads TGTGCCAGCAGTAGCAGGGGCGAGCAGTACTTC. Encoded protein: CASSSRGEQYF.

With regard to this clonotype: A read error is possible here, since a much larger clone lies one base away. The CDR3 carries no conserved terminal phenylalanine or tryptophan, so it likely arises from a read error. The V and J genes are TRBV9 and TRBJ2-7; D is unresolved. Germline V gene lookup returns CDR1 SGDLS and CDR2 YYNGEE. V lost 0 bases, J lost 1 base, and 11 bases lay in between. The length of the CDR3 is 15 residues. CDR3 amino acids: CASSVGSAPSYEQYY. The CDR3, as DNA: TGTGCCAGCAGCGTAGGGTCCGCGCCTTCCTACGAGCAGTACTAC.

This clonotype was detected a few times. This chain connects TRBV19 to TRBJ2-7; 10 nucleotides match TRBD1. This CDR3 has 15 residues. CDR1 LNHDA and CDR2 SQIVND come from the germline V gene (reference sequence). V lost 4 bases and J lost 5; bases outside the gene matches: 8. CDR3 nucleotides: TGTGCCAGTAGTACCTGGGACAGGGGTAACCACGAGCAGTACTTC. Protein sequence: CASSTWDRGNHEQYF.

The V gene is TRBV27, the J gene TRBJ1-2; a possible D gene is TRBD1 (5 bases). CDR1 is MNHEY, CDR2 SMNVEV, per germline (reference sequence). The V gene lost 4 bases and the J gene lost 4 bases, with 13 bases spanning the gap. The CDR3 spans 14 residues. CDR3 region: CASSSLGRSYGYTF. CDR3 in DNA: TGTGCCAGCAGTTCATTGGGACGCTCCTATGGCTACACCTTC.

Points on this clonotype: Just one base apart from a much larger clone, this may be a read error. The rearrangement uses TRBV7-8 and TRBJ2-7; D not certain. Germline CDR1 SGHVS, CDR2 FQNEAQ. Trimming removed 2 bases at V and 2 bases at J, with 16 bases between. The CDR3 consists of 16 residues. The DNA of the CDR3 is TGTGCCAGCAGCTTATGTAGCAGCTTGGGCCCCTACGAGCAGTACGTC. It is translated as CASSLCSSLGPYEQYV.

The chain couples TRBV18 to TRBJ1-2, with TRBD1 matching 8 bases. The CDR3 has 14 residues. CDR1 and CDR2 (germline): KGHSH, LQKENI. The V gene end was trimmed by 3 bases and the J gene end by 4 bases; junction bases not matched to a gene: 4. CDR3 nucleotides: TGTGCCAGCTCACCGACAGGGGAGAGCTATGGCTACACCTTC. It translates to CASSPTGESYGYTF.

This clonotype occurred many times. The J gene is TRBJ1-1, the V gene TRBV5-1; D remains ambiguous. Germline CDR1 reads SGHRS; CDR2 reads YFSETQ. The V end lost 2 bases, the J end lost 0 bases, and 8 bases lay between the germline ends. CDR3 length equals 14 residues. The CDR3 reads CASSLGRLNTEAFF. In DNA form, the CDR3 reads TGCGCCAGCAGCTTAGGGCGGTTGAACACTGAAGCTTTCTTT.

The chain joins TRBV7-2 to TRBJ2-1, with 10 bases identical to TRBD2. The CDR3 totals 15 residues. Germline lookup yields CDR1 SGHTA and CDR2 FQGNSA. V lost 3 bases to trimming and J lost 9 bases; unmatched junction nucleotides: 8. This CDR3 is CASSFLAGAVGEQFF. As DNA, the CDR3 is TGTGCCAGCAGCTTCCTAGCGGGGGCGGTGGGTGAGCAGTTCTTC.

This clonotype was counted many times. The CDR3 spells CASSPLAGELFF. CDR3 nucleotides: TGTGCCAGCAGTCCCCTCGCCGGGGAGCTGTTTTTT. The chain has TRBV12-3 or TRBV12-4 and TRBJ2-2; D is undetermined. The ends were cut back, 5 bases at V and 6 bases at J, with 7 bases in the middle. This CDR3 is built from 12 residues.

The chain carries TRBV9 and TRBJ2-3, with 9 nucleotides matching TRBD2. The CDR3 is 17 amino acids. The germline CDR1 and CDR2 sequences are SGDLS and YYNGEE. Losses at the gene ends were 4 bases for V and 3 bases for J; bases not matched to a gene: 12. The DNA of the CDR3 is TGTGCCAGCAGCACTCGGGTAGCGGGAGTGGGAACAGATACGCAGTATTTT. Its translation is CASSTRVAGVGTDTQYF.

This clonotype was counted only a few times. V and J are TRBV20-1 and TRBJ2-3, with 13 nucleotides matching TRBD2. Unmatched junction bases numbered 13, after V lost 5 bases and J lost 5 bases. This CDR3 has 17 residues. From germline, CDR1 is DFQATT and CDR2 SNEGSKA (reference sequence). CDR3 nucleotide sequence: TGCAGTGCTGAAGGGATCCGGACTAGCGGGAGAGTAGATACGCAGTATTTT. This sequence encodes CSAEGIRTSGRVDTQYF.

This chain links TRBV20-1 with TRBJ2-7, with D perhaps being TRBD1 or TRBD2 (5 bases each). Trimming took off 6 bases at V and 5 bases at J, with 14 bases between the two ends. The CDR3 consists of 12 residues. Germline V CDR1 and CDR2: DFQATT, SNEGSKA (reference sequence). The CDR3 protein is CSAPGTGNEQYF. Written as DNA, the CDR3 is TGCAGTGCCCCGGGGACGGGGAACGAGCAGTACTTC.

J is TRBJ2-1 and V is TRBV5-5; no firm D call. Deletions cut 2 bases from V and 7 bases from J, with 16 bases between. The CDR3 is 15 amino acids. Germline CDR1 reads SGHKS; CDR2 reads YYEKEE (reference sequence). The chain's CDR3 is CASSFLSQVWNEQFF. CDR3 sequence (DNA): TGTGCCAGCAGCTTCTTAAGTCAAGTATGGAATGAGCAGTTCTTC.

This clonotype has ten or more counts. The CDR3 protein is CSASQPGLWVPDTQYF. DNA of the CDR3: TGCAGTGCTAGCCAACCGGGACTATGGGTGCCAGATACGCAGTATTTT. V is TRBV20-1 and J is TRBJ2-3; TRBD2 aligns across 7 bases. The CDR3 contains 16 residues. The V gene's germline CDR1 is DFQATT and CDR2 SNEGSKA (reference sequence). V dropped 3 bases and J dropped 4; count of bases not matched to a gene: 13.

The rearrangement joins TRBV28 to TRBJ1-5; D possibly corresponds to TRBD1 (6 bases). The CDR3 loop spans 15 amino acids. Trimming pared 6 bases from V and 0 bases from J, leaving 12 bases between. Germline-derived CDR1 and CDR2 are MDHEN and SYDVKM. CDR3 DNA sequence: TGTGCCAGCAGCCTCCAGGGGCCTAGCAATCAGCCCCAGCATTTT. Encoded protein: CASSLQGPSNQPQHF.